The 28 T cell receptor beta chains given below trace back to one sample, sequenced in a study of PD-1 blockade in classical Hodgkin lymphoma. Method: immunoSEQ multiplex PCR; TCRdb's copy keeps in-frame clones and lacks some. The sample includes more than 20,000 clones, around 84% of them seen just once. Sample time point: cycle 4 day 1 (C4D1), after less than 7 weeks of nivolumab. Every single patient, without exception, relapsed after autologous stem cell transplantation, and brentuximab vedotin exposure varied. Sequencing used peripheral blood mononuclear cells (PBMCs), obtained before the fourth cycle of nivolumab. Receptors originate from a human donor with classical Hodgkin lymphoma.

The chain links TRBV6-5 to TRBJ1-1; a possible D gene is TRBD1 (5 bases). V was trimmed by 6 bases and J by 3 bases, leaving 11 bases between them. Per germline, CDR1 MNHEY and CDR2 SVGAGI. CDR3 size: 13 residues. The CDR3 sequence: CASSADSYTEAFF. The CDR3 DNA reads TGTGCCAGCAGCGCCGACAGCTACACTGAAGCTTTCTTT.

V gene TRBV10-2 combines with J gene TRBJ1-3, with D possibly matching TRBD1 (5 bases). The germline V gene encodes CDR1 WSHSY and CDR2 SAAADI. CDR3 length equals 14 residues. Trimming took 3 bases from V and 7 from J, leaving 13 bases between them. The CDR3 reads CASSDRGLWNTIYF. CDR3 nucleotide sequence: TGCGCCAGCAGTGATCGGGGGTTGTGGAACACCATATATTTT.

The CDR3 here is CAWRRDNNQPQHF. CDR3 DNA sequence: TGTGCCTGGAGAAGGGACAACAATCAGCCCCAGCATTTT. The chain is built from TRBV30 and TRBJ1-5, with D tentatively TRBD1 (6 bases). The germline gives CDR1 GTSNPN, CDR2 SVGIG (reference sequence). The CDR3 is 13 amino acids. V was shortened by 3 bases and J by 3 bases, with 9 bases between the two germline ends.

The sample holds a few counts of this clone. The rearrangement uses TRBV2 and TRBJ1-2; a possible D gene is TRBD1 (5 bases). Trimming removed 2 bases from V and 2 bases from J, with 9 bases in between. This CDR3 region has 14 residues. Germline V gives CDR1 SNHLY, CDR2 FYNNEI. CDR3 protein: CASSEWGENYGYTF. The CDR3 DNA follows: TGTGCCAGCAGTGAATGGGGGGAGAACTATGGCTACACCTTC.

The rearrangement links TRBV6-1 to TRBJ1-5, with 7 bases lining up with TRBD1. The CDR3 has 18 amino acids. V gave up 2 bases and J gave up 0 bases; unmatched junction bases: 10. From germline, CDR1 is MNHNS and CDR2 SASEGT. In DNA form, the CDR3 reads TGTGCCAGCAGTGAACAGACAGGGCACCTTTATAGCAATCAGCCCCAGCATTTT. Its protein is CASSEQTGHLYSNQPQHF.

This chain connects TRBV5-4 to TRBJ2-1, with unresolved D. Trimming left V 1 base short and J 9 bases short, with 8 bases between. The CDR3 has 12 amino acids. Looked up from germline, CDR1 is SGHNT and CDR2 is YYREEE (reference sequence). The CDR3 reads CASSLSLTEQFF. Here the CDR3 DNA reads TGTGCCAGCAGCTTGTCCTTGACTGAGCAGTTCTTC.

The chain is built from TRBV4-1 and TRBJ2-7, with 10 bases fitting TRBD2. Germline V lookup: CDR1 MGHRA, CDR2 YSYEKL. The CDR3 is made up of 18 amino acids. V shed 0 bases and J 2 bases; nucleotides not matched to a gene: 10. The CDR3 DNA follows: TGCGCCAGCAGCCAAGATTTATGGCTAGCGGGGGAAACCTACGAGCAGTACTTC. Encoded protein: CASSQDLWLAGETYEQYF.

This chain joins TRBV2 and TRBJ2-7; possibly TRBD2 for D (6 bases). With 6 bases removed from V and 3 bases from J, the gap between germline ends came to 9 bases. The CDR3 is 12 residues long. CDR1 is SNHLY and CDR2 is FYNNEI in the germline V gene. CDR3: CASSDSGYEQYF. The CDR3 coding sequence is TGTGCCAGCAGCGATAGCGGCTACGAGCAGTACTTC. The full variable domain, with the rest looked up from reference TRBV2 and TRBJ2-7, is EPEVTQTPSHQVTQMGQEVILRCVPISNHLYFYWYRQILGQKVEFLVSFYNNEISEKSEIFDDQFSVERPDGSNFTLKIRSTKLEDSAMYFCASSDSGYEQYFGPGTRLTVT.

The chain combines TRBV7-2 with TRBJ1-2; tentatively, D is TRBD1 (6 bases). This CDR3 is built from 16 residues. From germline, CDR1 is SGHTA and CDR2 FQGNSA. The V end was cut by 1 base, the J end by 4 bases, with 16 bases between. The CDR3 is CASSLGWTATSYGYTF. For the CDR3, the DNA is TGTGCCAGCAGCTTAGGATGGACAGCGACTTCCTATGGCTACACCTTC.

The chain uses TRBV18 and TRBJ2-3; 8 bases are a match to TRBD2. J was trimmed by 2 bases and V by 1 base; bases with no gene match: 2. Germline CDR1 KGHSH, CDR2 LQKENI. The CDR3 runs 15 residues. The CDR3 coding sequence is TGTGCCAGCTCACCACTAGCGGGGATCACAGATACGCAGTATTTT. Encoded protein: CASSPLAGITDTQYF.

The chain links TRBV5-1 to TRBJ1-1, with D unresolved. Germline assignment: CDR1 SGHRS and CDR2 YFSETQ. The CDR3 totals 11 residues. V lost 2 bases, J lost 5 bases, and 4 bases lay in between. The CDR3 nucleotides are TGCGCCAGCAGCTTAGGGACTGAAGCTTTCTTT. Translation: CASSLGTEAFF.

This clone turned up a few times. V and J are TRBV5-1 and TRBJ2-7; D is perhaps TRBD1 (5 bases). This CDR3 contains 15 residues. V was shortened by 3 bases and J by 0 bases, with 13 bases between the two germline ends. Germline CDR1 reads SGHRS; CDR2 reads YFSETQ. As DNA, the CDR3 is TGCGCCAGCAGCTCATATCCGGACAACTCCTACGAGCAGTACTTC. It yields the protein CASSSYPDNSYEQYF.

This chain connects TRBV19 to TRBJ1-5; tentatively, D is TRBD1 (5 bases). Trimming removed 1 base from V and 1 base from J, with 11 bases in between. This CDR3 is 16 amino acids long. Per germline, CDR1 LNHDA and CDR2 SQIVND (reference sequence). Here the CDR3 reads CASSIVLGPSNQPQHF. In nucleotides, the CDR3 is TGTGCCAGTAGTATAGTTCTGGGGCCCAGCAATCAGCCCCAGCATTTT.

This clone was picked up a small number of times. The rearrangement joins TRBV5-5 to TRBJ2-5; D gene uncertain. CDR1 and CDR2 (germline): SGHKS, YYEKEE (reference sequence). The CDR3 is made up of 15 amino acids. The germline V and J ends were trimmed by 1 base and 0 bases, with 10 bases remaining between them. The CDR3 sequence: CASSLHFLYQETQYF. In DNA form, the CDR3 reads TGTGCCAGCAGCTTGCACTTTTTGTACCAAGAGACCCAGTACTTC.

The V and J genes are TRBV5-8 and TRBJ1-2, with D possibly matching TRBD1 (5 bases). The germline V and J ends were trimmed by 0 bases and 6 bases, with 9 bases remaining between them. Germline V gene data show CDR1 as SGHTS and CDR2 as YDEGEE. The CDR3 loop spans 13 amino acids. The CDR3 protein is CASSLASQDGYTF. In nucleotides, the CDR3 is TGTGCCAGCAGCTTGGCCTCACAGGATGGCTACACCTTC.

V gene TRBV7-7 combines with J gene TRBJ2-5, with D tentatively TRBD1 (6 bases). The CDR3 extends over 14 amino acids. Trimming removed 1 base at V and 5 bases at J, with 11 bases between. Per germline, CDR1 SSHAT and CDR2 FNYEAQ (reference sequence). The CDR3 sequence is CASSLVGGWETQYF. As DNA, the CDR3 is TGTGCCAGCAGCTTAGTTGGGGGCTGGGAGACCCAGTACTTC.

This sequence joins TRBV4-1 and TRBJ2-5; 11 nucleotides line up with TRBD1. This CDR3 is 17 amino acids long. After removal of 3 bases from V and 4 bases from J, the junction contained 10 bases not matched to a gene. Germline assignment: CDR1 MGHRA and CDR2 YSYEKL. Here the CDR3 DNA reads TGCGCCAGCAGCCACCCGAAGTGGGGACAGGGGGGAGAGACCCAGTACTTC. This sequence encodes CASSHPKWGQGGETQYF.

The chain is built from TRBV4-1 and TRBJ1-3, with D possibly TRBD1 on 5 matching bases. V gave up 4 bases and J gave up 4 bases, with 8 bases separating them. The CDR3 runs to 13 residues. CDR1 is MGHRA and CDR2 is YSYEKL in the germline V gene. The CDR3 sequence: CASSPGGGNTIYF. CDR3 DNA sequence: TGCGCCAGCAGCCCCGGGGGAGGAAACACCATATATTTT.

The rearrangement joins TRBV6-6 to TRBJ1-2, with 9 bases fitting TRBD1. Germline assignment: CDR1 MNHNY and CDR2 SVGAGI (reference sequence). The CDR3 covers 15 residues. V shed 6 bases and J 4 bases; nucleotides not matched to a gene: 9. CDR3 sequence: CASSSDRGLSYGYTF. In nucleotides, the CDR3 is TGTGCCAGCAGCTCCGACAGGGGGTTGAGCTATGGCTACACCTTC.

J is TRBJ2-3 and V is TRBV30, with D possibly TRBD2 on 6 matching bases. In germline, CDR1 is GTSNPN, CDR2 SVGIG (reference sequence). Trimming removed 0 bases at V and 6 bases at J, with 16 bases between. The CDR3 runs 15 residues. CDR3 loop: CAWSVGAGGLDTQYF. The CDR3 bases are TGTGCCTGGAGTGTAGGAGCCGGAGGGTTGGATACGCAGTATTTT.

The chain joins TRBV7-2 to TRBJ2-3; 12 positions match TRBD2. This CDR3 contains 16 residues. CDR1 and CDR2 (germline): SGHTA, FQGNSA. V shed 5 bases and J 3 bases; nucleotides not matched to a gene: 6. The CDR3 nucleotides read TGTGCCAGCAGCCCTACTAGCGGGAGGTGGACAGATACGCAGTATTTT. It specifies CASSPTSGRWTDTQYF. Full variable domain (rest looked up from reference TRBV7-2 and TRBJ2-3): GAGVSQSPSNKVTEKGKDVELRCDPISGHTALYWYRQSLGQGLEFLIYFQGNSAPDKSGLPSDRFSAERTGGSVSTLTIQRTQQEDSAVYLCASSPTSGRWTDTQYFGPGTRLTVL.

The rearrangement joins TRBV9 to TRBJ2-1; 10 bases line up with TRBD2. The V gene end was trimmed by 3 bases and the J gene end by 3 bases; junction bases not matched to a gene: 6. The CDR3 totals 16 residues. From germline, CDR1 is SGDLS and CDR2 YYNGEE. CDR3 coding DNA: TGTGCCAGCAGCGAAAGCGGGAGGGCCCACTACAATGAGCAGTTCTTC. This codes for CASSESGRAHYNEQFF. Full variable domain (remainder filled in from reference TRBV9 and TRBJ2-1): DSGVTQTPKHLITATGQRVTLRCSPRSGDLSVYWYQQSLDQGLQFLIQYYNGEERAKGNILERFSAQQFPDLHSELNLSSLELGDSALYFCASSESGRAHYNEQFFGPGTRLTVL.

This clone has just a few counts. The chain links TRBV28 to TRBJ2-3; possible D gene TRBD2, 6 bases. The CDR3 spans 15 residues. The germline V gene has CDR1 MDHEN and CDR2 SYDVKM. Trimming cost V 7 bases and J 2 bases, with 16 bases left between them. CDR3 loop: CASTPGREDTDTQYF. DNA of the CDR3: TGTGCCAGCACCCCCGGAAGGGAGGACACAGATACGCAGTATTTT.

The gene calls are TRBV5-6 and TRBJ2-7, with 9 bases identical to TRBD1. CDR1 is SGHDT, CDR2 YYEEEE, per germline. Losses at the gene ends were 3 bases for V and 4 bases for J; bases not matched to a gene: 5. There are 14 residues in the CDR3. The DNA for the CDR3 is TGTGCCAGCAGCTGGGGACAGGGAGGGTACGAGCAGTACTTC. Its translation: CASSWGQGGYEQYF.

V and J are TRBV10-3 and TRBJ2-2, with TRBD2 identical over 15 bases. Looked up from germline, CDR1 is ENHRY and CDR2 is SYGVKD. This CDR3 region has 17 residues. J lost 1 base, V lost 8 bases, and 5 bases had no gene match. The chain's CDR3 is CAIPRTSGGENTGELFF. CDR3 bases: TGTGCCATCCCCCGGACTAGCGGGGGGGAGAACACCGGGGAGCTGTTTTTT.

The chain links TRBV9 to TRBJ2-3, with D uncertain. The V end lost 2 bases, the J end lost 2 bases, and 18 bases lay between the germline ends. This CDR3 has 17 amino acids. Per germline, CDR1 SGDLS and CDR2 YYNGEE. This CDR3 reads CASSVPLEDLPTDTQYF. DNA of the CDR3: TGTGCCAGCAGCGTCCCCCTAGAAGACCTTCCCACAGATACGCAGTATTTT. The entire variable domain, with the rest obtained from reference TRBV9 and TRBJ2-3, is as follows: DSGVTQTPKHLITATGQRVTLRCSPRSGDLSVYWYQQSLDQGLQFLIQYYNGEERAKGNILERFSAQQFPDLHSELNLSSLELGDSALYFCASSVPLEDLPTDTQYFGPGTRLTVL.

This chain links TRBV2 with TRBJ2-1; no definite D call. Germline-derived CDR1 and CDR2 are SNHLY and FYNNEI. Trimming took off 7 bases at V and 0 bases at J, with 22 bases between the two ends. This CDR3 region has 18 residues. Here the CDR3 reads CASTGPRRFRHSYNEQFF. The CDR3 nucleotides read TGTGCCAGCACTGGCCCTCGACGATTCCGGCACTCCTACAATGAGCAGTTCTTC.

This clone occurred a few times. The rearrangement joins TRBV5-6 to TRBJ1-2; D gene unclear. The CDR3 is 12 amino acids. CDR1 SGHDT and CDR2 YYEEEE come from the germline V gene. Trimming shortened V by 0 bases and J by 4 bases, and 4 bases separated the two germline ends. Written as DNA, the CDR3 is TGTGCCAGCAGCTTGGGTGGCTATGGCTACACCTTC. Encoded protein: CASSLGGYGYTF.